One and the same sample provided the 9 T cell receptor beta chains below, sequenced in a study of a mutant IDH1 vaccine in newly diagnosed glioma. These TCRs' antigens remain unknown. The data were produced by immunoSEQ multiplex PCR, yet TCRdb's version contains in-frame clones alone and is incomplete. The table includes 60,000 to 85,000 clones, roughly 85% detected once. As for time point: week 23, last vaccination. All doses held 300 ug of mutant IDH1 20-mer peptide, with topical imiquimod. The sample in question was PBMCs, obtained from a glioma patient whose treatment included an IDH1 peptide vaccine. The source is a woman in her 50s with glioma.

J is TRBJ2-7 and V is TRBV6-6; D remains ambiguous. Germline CDR1 MNHNY, CDR2 SVGAGI (reference sequence). V lost 0 bases and J 0 bases, leaving 6 bases between the germline ends. CDR3 length equals 14 residues. The CDR3: CASSYSGPSYEQYF. DNA for the CDR3: TGTGCCAGCAGTTACTCAGGTCCCTCCTACGAGCAGTACTTC.

This chain joins TRBV4-1 and TRBJ2-1; 8 positions agree with TRBD2. The length of the CDR3 is 17 residues. V was clipped by 2 bases and J by 4 bases; unmatched bases: 10. Germline V CDR1 and CDR2: MGHRA, YSYEKL. The CDR3 DNA sequence: TGCGCCAGCAGCCAAAGCCCGCCCTTAGCGGGGTACAATGAGCAGTTCTTC. The encoded protein is CASSQSPPLAGYNEQFF.

The chain uses TRBV7-9 and TRBJ2-5; TRBD1 is a possible D gene (5 bases). The J call is uncertain, as TRBJ2-7 better fits the DNA end. Germline V gene lookup returns CDR1 SEHNR and CDR2 FQNEAQ (reference sequence). The CDR3 is made up of 13 amino acids. CDR3 nucleotide sequence: TGTGCCAGCAGCTTACCAGGGACCTACGAGCAGTACTTC. Its protein is CASSLPGTYEQYF.

The chain has TRBV2 and TRBJ2-5; tentative D call: TRBD1 (5 bases). Looked up from germline, CDR1 is SNHLY and CDR2 is FYNNEI. The CDR3 loop spans 15 amino acids. V shed 8 bases and J shed 5 bases, with 21 bases lying between them. CDR3 residues: CASYAVAGLGETQYF. In DNA form, the CDR3 reads TGTGCCAGCTATGCGGTAGCAGGGTTGGGGGAGACCCAGTACTTC.

The V gene is TRBV6-1, the J gene TRBJ2-1, with TRBD1 matching 9 bases. Germline loops: CDR1 MNHNS, CDR2 SASEGT. V shed 3 bases and J 3 bases; nucleotides not matched to a gene: 3. This CDR3 has 15 amino acids. CDR3 DNA: TGTGCCAGCAGTGAGGACAGGGGAGTCTACAATGAGCAGTTCTTC. Translating gives CASSEDRGVYNEQFF.

The rearrangement joins TRBV7-9 to TRBJ1-1, with TRBD1 matching 7 bases. Germline V lookup: CDR1 SEHNR, CDR2 FQNEAQ (reference sequence). There are 14 residues in the CDR3. Germline trimming cut 5 bases from V and 6 bases from J; bases unmatched to any gene: 9. CDR3 residues: CASSPRQGSSEAFF. CDR3 DNA: TGTGCCAGCAGCCCGCGACAGGGTTCCTCTGAAGCTTTCTTT.

The V and J genes are TRBV7-3 and TRBJ2-3; 9 nucleotides align to TRBD2. CDR3 length: 15 amino acids. Per germline, CDR1 SGHTA and CDR2 FQGTGA. Trimming cost V 4 bases and J 6 bases; bases outside gene matches: 8. CDR3 DNA sequence: TGTGCCAGCAGCTCCGTAGCGGGAGTAGCGGATACGCAGTATTTT. Encoded protein: CASSSVAGVADTQYF.

This chain connects TRBV5-1 to TRBJ2-7; 14 bases match TRBD2. V shed 1 base, J shed 6 bases, and the junction held 3 bases outside the gene matches. The germline V gene has CDR1 SGHRS and CDR2 YFSETQ. This CDR3 spans 15 amino acids. CDR3 sequence: CASSLRLAGGSEQYF. The CDR3 nucleotides read TGCGCCAGCAGCTTGAGACTAGCGGGAGGGTCCGAGCAGTACTTC.

The chain recombines TRBV30 with TRBJ2-5, with 7 bases that match TRBD1. The J call may be mistaken, given a closer DNA end match to TRBJ2-7. CDR1 is GTSNPN and CDR2 is SVGIG in the germline V gene (reference sequence). The CDR3 is made up of 15 amino acids. The CDR3 nucleotides are TGTGCCTGGAGTGGCACCCTCGACAGGGCCTACGAGCAGTACTTC. Protein: CAWSGTLDRAYEQYF.